The 12 T cell receptor beta chains in this list originate from one sample, sequenced in a study of blood T cells in healthy people across ages. For the second PCR, which ran for 7 to 11 cycles, a sample-barcoded 5' primer and a J-beta primer mix were used. TCRdb redid the calling of the 5' RACE reads with MiXCR, one entry per CDR3 protein. The sample yields over a million distinct CDR3 sequences, 59% seen once. Sequenced input: blood. The origin of the receptors is a man between 18 and 29 years old in good health.

The CDR3 DNA follows: TGTGCCAGCAGTTACTCGAGGTGGAGGGGGCAAGAGACCCAGTACTTC. Translation: CASSYSRWRGQETQYF. The chain carries TRBV6-5 and TRBJ2-5; either TRBD1 or TRBD2 may supply D (6 bases each). The CDR3 consists of 16 residues. Germline CDR1 MNHEY, CDR2 SVGAGI. V lost 0 bases and J 2 bases, leaving 13 bases between the germline ends.

This chain connects TRBV10-3 to TRBJ1-5; a possible D gene is TRBD1 (6 bases). The CDR3 length is 16 residues. Germline V lookup: CDR1 ENHRY, CDR2 SYGVKD. Trimming shortened V by 0 bases and J by 3 bases, and 12 bases separated the two germline ends. The DNA for the CDR3 is TGTGCCATCAGTGAGTCTGCAGGGGATGTCAATCAGCCCCAGCATTTT. This gives the protein CAISESAGDVNQPQHF.

V is TRBV24-1 and J is TRBJ2-1; D could derive from TRBD1 or TRBD2 (5 bases each). The CDR3 contains 17 residues. Germline lookup yields CDR1 KGHDR and CDR2 SFDVKD. V was clipped by 5 bases and J by 7 bases, with 23 bases between them. In nucleotides, the CDR3 is TGTGCCACCAGTGGGGGGTTTGGAGCCACGGGGCATAATGAGCAGTTCTTC. Its translation is CATSGGFGATGHNEQFF.

J is TRBJ2-5 and V is TRBV7-2, with D perhaps TRBD2 (5 bases). The CDR3 sequence is 14 residues long. Per germline, CDR1 SGHTA and CDR2 FQGNSA. Trimming left V 5 bases short and J 4 bases short, with 14 bases between. CDR3 in DNA: TGTGCCAGCAGCCTCCAATGGGGAGTAGAGACCCAGTACTTC. As protein: CASSLQWGVETQYF.

CDR3 amino acids: CASSLAPGQGFVNTEAFF. As DNA, the CDR3 is TGTGCCAGCAGCTTAGCGCCGGGACAGGGTTTCGTGAACACTGAAGCTTTCTTT. V and J are TRBV7-9 and TRBJ1-1; 9 nucleotides align to TRBD1. Trimming at V came to 0 bases and at J to 0 bases, leaving 8 bases not matched to a gene. The CDR3 runs 18 residues. Germline V CDR1 and CDR2: SEHNR, FQNEAQ (reference sequence). Full variable domain (outside the CDR3, taken from reference TRBV7-9 and TRBJ1-1): DTGVSQNPRHKITKRGQNVTFRCDPISEHNRLYWYRQTLGQGPEFLTYFQNEAQLEKSRLLSDRFSAERPKGSFSTLEIQRTEQGDSAMYLCASSLAPGQGFVNTEAFFGQGTRLTVV.

The chain joins TRBV5-4 to TRBJ1-1; tentatively, D is TRBD1 (5 bases). This CDR3 has 13 residues. Germline CDR1 and CDR2: SGHNT and YYREEE (reference sequence). Trimming shortened V by 7 bases and J by 4 bases, and 14 bases separated the two germline ends. CDR3 in DNA: TGTGCCAGCGGGGGAGCAGGGAGCACTGAAGCTTTCTTT. It is translated as CASGGAGSTEAFF.

This clonotype has more than one count but fewer than ten. The V and J genes are TRBV12-3 or TRBV12-4 and TRBJ1-1; no firm D call. The length of the CDR3 is 14 residues. Trimming stripped 4 bases from V and 5 bases from J, with 14 bases between. For the CDR3, the DNA is TGTGCCAGCAGTTCGGACCTCCCCGGGACTGAAGCTTTCTTT. Translated: CASSSDLPGTEAFF.

The V gene is TRBV6-5, the J gene TRBJ1-2; D is uncertain. The CDR3 contains 16 residues. V was pared by 0 bases and J by 7 bases, with 18 bases between. Germline assignment: CDR1 MNHEY and CDR2 SVGAGI. The CDR3 DNA reads as TGTGCCAGCAGTTACTCCCATAACAAGGGCCCGGGTGGCTACACCTTC. This encodes CASSYSHNKGPGGYTF.

The sample holds a few counts of this clonotype. The rearrangement joins TRBV18 to TRBJ2-7; no reliable D call. The closer fit of TRBJ2-5 to the DNA end suggests the J call may be wrong. CDR1 is KGHSH and CDR2 is LQKENI in the germline V gene. The CDR3 has 12 amino acids. The CDR3 sequence is CASSGERETQYF. The DNA for the CDR3 is TGTGCCAGCTCCGGCGAGAGGGAGACCCAGTACTTC.

This clonotype has just one count. V gene TRBV11-2 combines with J gene TRBJ2-5; 8 bases fit TRBD2. V was clipped by 5 bases and J by 11 bases; unmatched bases: 10. Germline CDR1 and CDR2: SGHAT and FQNNGV. This CDR3 has 13 residues. The CDR3 reads CASSHSGNNEQYF. CDR3 DNA: TGTGCCAGCAGCCATAGCGGGAACAATGAGCAGTACTTC.

The chain couples TRBV29-1 to TRBJ1-3, with D tentatively TRBD1 (5 bases). Trimming took 6 bases from V and 0 from J, leaving 9 bases between them. Germline V gene sequence: CDR1 SQVTM, CDR2 ANQGSEA. The CDR3 spans 13 residues. The chain's CDR3 is CSVQEHSGNTIYF. As DNA, the CDR3 is TGCAGCGTACAGGAACACTCTGGAAACACCATATATTTT.

The chain recombines TRBV5-1 with TRBJ2-1; D may correspond to TRBD1 or TRBD2 (7 bases each). This CDR3 spans 17 amino acids. V lost 0 bases, J lost 7 bases, and 20 bases lay in between. CDR1 is SGHRS and CDR2 is YFSETQ in the germline V gene. CDR3 protein: CASSLANPPGGGNEQFF. The CDR3 bases are TGCGCCAGCAGCTTGGCCAACCCGCCAGGGGGGGGGAATGAGCAGTTCTTC.